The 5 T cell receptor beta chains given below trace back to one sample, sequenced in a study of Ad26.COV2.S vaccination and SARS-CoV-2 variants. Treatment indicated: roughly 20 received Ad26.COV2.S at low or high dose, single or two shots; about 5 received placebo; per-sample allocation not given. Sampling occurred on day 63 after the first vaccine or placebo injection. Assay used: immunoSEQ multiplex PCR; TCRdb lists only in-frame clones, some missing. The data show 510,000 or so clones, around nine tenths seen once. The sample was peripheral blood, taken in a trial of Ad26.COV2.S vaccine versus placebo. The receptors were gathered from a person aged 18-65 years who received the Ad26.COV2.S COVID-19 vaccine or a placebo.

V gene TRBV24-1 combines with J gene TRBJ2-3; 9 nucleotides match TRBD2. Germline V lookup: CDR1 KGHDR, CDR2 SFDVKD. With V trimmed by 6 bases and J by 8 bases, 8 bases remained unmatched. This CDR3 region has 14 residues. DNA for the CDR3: TGTGCCACCAGTCCACTAGCGGGTGACGGTACGCAGTATTTT. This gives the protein CATSPLAGDGTQYF.

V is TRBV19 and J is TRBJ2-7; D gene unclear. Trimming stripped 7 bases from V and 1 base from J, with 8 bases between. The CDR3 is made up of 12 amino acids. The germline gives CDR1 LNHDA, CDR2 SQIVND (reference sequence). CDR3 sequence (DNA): TGTGCCAGTACCGGACCTTCCTACGAGCAGTACTTC. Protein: CASTGPSYEQYF. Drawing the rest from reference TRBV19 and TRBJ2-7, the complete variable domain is DGGITQSPKYLFRKEGQNVTLSCEQNLNHDAMYWYRQDPGQGLRLIYYSQIVNDFQKGDIAEGYSVSREKKESFPLTVTSAQKNPTAFYLCASTGPSYEQYFGPGTRLTVT.

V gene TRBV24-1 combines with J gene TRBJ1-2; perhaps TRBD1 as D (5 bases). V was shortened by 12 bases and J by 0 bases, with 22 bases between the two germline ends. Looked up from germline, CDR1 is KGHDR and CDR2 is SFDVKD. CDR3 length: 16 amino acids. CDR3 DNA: TGTGCCCCGACGGACATACTCAATGCTACTAACTATGGCTACACCTTC. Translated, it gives CAPTDILNATNYGYTF.

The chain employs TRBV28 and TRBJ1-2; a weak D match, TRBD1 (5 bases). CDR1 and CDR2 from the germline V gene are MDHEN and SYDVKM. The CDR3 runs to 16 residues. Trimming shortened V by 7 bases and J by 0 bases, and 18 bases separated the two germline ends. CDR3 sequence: CASKRGQKQANYGYTF. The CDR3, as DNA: TGTGCCAGCAAGAGGGGCCAGAAGCAAGCTAACTATGGCTACACCTTC.

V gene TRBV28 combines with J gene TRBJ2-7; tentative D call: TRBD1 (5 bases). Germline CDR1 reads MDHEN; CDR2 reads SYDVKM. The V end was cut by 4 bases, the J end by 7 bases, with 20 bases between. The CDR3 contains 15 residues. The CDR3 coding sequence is TGTGCCAGCAGTTCCTATACGGTCAATAGGGGTGAGCAGTACTTC. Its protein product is CASSSYTVNRGEQYF.